This T cell receptor beta chain stems from a study of OX40 agonist ivuxolimab in advanced cancers. Generated by immunoSEQ multiplex PCR, the TCRdb table keeps only in-frame clones and is missing some. This table has tens of thousands of clones, around 84% appearing once. The sequence was collected from an adult with an advanced solid tumor such as melanoma, head and neck, liver or kidney cancer. This material consisted of CD4+ or CD8+ T cells sorted from blood, taken in a trial of the OX40 agonist ivuxolimab.

CDR3 in amino acids: CASSTGFRAGGLETQYF. CDR3 nucleotides: TGTGCCAGTAGTACTGGGTTCCGAGCGGGGGGGCTGGAGACCCAGTACTTC. The gene calls are TRBV19 and TRBJ2-5, with 10 bases identical to TRBD2. V shed 4 bases, J shed 5 bases, and the junction held 13 bases outside the gene matches. The CDR3 has 17 residues. Germline assignment: CDR1 LNHDA and CDR2 SQIVND (reference sequence).